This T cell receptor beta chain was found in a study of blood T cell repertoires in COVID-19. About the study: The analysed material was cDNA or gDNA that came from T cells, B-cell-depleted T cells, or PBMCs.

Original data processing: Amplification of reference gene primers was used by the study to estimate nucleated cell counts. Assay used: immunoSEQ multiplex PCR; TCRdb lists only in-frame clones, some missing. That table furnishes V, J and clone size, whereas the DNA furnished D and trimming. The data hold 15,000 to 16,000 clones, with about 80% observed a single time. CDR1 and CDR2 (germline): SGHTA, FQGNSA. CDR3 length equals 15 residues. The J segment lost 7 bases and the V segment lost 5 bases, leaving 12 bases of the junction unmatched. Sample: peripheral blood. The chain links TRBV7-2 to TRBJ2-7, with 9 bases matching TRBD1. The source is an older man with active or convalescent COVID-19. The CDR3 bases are TGTGCCAGCAGCCCACAAAGGGACAGGGTAGGAGAGCAGTACTTC. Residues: CASSPQRDRVGEQYF.